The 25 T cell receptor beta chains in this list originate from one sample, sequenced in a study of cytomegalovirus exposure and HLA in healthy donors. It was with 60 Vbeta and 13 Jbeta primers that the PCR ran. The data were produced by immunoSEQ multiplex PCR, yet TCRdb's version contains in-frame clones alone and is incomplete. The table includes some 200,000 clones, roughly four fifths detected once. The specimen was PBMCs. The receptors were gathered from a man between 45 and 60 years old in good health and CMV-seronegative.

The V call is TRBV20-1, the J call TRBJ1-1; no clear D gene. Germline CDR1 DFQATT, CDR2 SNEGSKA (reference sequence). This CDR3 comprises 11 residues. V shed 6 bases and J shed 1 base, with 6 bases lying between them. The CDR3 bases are TGCAGTGCCCTCAGGAACACTGAAGCTTTCTTT. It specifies CSALRNTEAFF.

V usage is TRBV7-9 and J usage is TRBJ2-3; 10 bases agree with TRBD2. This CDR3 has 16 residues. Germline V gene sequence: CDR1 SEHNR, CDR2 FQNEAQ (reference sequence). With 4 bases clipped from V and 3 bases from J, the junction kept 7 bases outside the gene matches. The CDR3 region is CASSSSGRVGTDTQYF. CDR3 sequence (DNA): TGTGCCAGCAGCTCTAGCGGGAGAGTTGGTACAGATACGCAGTATTTT. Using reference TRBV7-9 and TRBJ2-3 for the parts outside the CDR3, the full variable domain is DTGVSQNPRHKITKRGQNVTFRCDPISEHNRLYWYRQTLGQGPEFLTYFQNEAQLEKSRLLSDRFSAERPKGSFSTLEIQRTEQGDSAMYLCASSSSGRVGTDTQYFGPGTRLTVL.

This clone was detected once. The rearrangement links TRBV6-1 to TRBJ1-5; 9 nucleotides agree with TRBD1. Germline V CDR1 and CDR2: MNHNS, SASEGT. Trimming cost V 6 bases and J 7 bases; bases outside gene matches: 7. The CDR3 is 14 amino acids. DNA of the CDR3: TGTGCCAGCAGGGGACAGGGTAAAAACCAGCCCCAGCATTTT. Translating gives CASRGQGKNQPQHF.

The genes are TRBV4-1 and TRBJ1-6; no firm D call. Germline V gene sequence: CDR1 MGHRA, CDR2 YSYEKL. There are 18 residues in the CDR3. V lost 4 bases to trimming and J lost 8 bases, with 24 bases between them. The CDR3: CASSLGRSLRRRDSPLHF. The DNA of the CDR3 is TGCGCCAGCAGCCTCGGCCGGTCTTTGAGGCGGAGAGATTCACCCCTCCACTTT.

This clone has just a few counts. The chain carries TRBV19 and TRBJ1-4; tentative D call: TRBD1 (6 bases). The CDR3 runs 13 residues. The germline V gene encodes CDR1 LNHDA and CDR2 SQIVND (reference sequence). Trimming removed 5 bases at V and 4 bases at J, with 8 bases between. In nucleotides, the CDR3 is TGTGCCAGTAGTCAGGGGCTTAATGAAAAACTGTTTTTT. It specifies CASSQGLNEKLFF.

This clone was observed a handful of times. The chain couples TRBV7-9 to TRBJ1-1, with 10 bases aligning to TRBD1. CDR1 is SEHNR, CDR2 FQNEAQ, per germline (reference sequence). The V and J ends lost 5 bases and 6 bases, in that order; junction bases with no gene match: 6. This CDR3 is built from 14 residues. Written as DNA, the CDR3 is TGTGCCAGCAGCGCTGGACAGGGGGGATCTGAAGCTTTCTTT. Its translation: CASSAGQGGSEAFF. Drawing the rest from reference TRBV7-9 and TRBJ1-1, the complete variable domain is DTGVSQNPRHKITKRGQNVTFRCDPISEHNRLYWYRQTLGQGPEFLTYFQNEAQLEKSRLLSDRFSAERPKGSFSTLEIQRTEQGDSAMYLCASSAGQGGSEAFFGQGTRLTVV.

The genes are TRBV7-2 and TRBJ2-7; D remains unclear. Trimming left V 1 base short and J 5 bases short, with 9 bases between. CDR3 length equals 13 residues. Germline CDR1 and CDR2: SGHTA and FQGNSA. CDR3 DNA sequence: TGTGCCAGCAGCTTAGTTCCCCAGAACGAGCAGTACTTC. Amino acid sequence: CASSLVPQNEQYF. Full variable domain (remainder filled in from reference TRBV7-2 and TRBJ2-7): GAGVSQSPSNKVTEKGKDVELRCDPISGHTALYWYRQSLGQGLEFLIYFQGNSAPDKSGLPSDRFSAERTGGSVSTLTIQRTQQEDSAVYLCASSLVPQNEQYFGPGTRLTVT.

CDR3 in amino acids: CASSQGVSTDTQYF. In nucleotides, the CDR3 is TGCGCCAGCAGCCAGGGGGTCAGCACAGATACGCAGTATTTT. The chain recombines TRBV5-1 with TRBJ2-3; 7 bases match TRBD1. V trimming: 4 bases; J trimming: 0 bases; junction bases outside the gene matches: 2. Germline V gene data show CDR1 as SGHRS and CDR2 as YFSETQ. This CDR3 has 14 amino acids.

CDR3 protein: CASSLTGGGRSYNEQFF. The CDR3 DNA follows: TGCGCCAGCAGCTTGACTGGCGGGGGCCGCTCCTACAATGAGCAGTTCTTC. The rearrangement joins TRBV5-1 to TRBJ2-1, with D tentatively TRBD2 (7 bases). Germline CDR1 and CDR2: SGHRS and YFSETQ. V was shortened by 1 base and J by 0 bases, with 14 bases between the two germline ends. The CDR3 contains 17 residues.

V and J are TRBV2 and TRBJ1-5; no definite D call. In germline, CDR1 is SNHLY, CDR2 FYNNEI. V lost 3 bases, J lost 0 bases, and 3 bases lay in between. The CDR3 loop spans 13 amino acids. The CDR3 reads CASSDNSNQPQHF. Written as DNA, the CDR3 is TGTGCCAGCAGTGACAATAGCAATCAGCCCCAGCATTTT.

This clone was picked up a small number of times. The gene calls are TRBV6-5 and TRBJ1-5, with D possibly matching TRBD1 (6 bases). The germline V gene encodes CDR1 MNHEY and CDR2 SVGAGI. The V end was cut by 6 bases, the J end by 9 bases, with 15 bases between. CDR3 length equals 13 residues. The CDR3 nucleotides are TGTGCCAGCAGCCGCGAAAACAGGGTGCCCCAGCATTTT. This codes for CASSRENRVPQHF.

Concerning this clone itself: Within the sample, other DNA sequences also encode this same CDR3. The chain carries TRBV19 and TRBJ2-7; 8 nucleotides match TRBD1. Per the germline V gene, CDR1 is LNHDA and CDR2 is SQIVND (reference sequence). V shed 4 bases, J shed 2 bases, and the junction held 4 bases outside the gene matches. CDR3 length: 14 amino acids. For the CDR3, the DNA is TGTGCCAGTAGTACCGGGACAGGTGCCTACGAGCAGTACTTC. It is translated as CASSTGTGAYEQYF.

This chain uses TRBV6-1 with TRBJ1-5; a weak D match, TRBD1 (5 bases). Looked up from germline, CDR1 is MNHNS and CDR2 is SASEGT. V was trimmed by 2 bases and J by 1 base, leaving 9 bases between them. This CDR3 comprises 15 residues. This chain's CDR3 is CASSERQPSNQPQHF. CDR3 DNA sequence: TGTGCCAGCAGTGAAAGACAGCCAAGCAATCAGCCCCAGCATTTT.

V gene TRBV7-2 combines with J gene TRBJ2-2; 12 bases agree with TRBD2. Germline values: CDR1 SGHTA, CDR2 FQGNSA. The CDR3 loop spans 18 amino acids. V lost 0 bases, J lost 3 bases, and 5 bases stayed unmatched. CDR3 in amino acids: CASSLAGTSGLYTGELFF. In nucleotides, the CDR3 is TGTGCCAGCAGCTTAGCCGGGACTAGCGGGCTATACACCGGGGAGCTGTTTTTT.

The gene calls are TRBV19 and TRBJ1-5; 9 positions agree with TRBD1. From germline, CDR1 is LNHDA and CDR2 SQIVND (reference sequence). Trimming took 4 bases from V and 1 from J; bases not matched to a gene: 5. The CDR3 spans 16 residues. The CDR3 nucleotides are TGTGCCAGTAGTACTCGGACAGGGGCCAGCAATCAGCCCCAGCATTTT. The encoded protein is CASSTRTGASNQPQHF. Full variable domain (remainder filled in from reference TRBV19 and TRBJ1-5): DGGITQSPKYLFRKEGQNVTLSCEQNLNHDAMYWYRQDPGQGLRLIYYSQIVNDFQKGDIAEGYSVSREKKESFPLTVTSAQKNPTAFYLCASSTRTGASNQPQHFGDGTRLSIL.

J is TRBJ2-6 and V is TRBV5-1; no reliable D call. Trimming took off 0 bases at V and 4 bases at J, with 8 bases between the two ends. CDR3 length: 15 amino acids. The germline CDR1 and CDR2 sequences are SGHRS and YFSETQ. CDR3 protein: CASSLVAAGANVLTF. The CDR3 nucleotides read TGCGCCAGCAGCTTGGTGGCGGCAGGGGCCAACGTCCTGACTTTC.

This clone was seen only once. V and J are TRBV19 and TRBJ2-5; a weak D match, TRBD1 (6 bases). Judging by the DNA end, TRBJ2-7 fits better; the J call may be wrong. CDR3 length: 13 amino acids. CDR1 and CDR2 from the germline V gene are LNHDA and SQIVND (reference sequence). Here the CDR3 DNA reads TGTGCCAGCGCCGGGACACCGGGCTACGAGCAGTACTTC. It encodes CASAGTPGYEQYF.

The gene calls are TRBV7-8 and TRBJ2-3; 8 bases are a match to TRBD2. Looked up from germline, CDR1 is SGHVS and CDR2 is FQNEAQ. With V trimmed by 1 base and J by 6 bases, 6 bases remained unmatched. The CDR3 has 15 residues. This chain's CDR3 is CASSLEGTRVDTQYF. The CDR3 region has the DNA TGTGCCAGCAGCTTAGAAGGGACTAGAGTCGATACGCAGTATTTT.

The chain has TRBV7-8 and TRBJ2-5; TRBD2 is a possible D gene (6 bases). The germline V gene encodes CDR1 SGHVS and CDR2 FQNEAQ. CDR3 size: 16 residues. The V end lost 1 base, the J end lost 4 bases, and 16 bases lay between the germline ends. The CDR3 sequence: CASSLVGGVGVETQYF. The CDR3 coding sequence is TGTGCCAGCAGCTTAGTAGGCGGGGTGGGGGTAGAGACCCAGTACTTC.

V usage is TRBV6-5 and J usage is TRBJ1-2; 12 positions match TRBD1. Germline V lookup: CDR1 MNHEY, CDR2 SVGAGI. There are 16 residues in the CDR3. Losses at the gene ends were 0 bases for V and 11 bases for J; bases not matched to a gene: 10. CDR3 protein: CASSYSFGGQGAGYTF. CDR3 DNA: TGTGCCAGCAGTTACTCATTTGGGGGACAGGGGGCTGGTTACACCTTC.

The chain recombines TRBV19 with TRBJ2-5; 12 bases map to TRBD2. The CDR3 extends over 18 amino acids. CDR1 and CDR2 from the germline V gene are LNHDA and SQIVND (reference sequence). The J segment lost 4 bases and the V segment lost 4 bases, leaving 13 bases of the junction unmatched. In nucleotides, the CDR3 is TGTGCCAGTAGTAAACCGGGACTAGCGGGCCATTCGGGAGAGACCCAGTACTTC. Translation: CASSKPGLAGHSGETQYF.

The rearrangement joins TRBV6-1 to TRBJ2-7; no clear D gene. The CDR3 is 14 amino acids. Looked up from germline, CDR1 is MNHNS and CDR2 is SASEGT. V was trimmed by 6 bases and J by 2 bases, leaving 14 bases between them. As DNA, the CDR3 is TGTGCCAGCAGCGACGTGACACCTCCCTACGAGCAGTACTTC. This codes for CASSDVTPPYEQYF.

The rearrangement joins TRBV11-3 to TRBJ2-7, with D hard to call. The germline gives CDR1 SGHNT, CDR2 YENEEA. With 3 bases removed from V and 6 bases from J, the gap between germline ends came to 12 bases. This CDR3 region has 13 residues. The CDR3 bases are TGTGCCAGCAGCTTGGCGCCTCCGGGCGAGCAGTACTTC. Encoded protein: CASSLAPPGEQYF.

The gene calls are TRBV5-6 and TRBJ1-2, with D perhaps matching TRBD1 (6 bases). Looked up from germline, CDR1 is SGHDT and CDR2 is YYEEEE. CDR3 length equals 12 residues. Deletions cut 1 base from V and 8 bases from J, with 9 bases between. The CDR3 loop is CASSLLQGGYTF. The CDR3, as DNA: TGTGCCAGCAGCTTGTTACAGGGAGGCTACACCTTC.

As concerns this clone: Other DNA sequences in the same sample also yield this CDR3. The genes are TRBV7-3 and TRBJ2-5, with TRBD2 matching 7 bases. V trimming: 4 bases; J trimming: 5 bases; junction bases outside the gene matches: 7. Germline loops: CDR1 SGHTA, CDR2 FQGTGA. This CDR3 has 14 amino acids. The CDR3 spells CASSSSGRGETQYF. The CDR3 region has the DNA TGTGCCAGCAGCTCGAGTGGGCGGGGGGAGACCCAGTACTTC.